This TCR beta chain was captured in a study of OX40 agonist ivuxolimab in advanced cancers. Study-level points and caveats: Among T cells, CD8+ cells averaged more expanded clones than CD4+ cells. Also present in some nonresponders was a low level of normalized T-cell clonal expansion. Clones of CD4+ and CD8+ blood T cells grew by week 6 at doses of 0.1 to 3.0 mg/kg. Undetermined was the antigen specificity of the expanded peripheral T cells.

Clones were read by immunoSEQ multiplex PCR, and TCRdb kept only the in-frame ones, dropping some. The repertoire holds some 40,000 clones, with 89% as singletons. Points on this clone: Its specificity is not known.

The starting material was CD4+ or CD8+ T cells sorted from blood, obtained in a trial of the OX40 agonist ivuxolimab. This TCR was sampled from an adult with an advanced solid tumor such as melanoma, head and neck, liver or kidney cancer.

The CDR3 here is CASSEFGETQYF. CDR3 in DNA: TGTGCCAGCAGTGAATTCGGGGAGACCCAGTACTTC. The chain employs TRBV25-1 and TRBJ2-5; D gene ambiguous. CDR3 length: 12 residues. Trimming removed 1 base at V and 5 bases at J, with 5 bases between. CDR1 and CDR2 (germline): MGHDK, SYGVNS.